Here is one T cell receptor (beta chain) with its context. Under the authors' procedure: Amplified reference gene primers provided the basis for estimating nucleated cell counts. Using immunoSEQ multiplex PCR, the repertoire was profiled, and TCRdb retains in-frame clones only, with some absent. V and J calls and clone size are as listed in that table; D and trimming were resolved from the DNA. The table lists over 150,000 clones, 65% to 85% of them singletons. J was trimmed by 5 bases and V by 3 bases; bases with no gene match: 4. CDR1 is SEHNR, CDR2 FQNEAQ, per germline (reference sequence). CDR3 size: 15 residues. This entry comes from a study of blood T cell repertoires in COVID-19. Study-level background: Sites across the United States, Italy and Spain contributed samples from acute and convalescent COVID-19. In each case, the material was cDNA or gDNA derived from T cells, B-cell-depleted T cells, or PBMCs.

Sequencing was performed on peripheral blood. The chain uses TRBV7-9 and TRBJ2-2, with TRBD2 identical over 9 bases. The TCR comes from a man between 65 and 85 years old with active or convalescent COVID-19. CDR3 nucleotides: TGTGCCAGCAGCTTCGCGGGAGGGCGAACCGGGGAGCTGTTTTTT. Protein: CASSFAGGRTGELFF.